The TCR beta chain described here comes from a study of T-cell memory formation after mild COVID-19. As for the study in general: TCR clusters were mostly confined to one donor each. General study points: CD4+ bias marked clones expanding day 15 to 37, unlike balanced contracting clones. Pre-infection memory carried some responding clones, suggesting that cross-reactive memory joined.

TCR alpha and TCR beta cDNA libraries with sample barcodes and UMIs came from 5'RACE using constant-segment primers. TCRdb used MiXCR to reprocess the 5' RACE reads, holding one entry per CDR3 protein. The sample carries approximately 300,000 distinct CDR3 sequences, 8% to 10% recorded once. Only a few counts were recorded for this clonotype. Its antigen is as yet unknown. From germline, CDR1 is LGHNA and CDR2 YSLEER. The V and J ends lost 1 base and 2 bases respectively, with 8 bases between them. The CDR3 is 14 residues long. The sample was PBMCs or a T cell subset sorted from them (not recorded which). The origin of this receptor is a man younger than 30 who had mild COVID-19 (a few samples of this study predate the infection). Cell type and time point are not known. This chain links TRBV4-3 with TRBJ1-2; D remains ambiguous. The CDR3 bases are TGCGCCAGCAGCCAAGTCAGAGGGAACTATGGCTACACCTTC. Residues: CASSQVRGNYGYTF.